This TCR beta chain is from a study of T cells after yellow fever vaccination. This clonotype was found once. Germline CDR1 is SGHRS and CDR2 is YFSETQ. CDR3 length: 14 residues. The J segment lost 6 bases and the V segment lost 7 bases, leaving 10 bases of the junction unmatched. One entry per CDR3 protein results from TCRdb running MiXCR on the 5' RACE reads. The sample includes hundreds of thousands of distinct CDR3 sequences, 19% of them seen just once. This rearrangement joins TRBV5-1 to TRBJ2-1; 7 bases are a match to TRBD2. The sequenced sample was PBMCs, obtained 15 days after the yellow fever booster vaccination. The receptor's source is a man younger than 45 who received the YFV17D yellow fever vaccine. CDR3 in amino acids: CASRPGGRVNEQFF. The CDR3, as DNA: TGCGCCAGCCGCCCCGGCGGGAGAGTCAATGAGCAGTTCTTC. The complete variable domain, with remaining parts taken from reference TRBV5-1 and TRBJ2-1, reads KAGVTQTPRYLIKTRGQQVTLSCSPISGHRSVSWYQQTPGQGLQFLFEYFSETQRNKGNFPGRFSGRQFSNSRSEMNVSTLELGDSALYLCASRPGGRVNEQFFGPGTRLTVL.